This T cell receptor beta chain originates from a study of cytomegalovirus exposure and HLA in healthy donors. Study context: The approximately 110 validation repertoires were reported in a later analysis to have been generated on the same platform as the approximately 700 first-cohort repertoires. Study-wide findings and caveats: Through in vitro validation, three CMV-associated chains were shown to be specific for CMV antigens.

Measured with immunoSEQ multiplex PCR; TCRdb has only the in-frame clones, and not every one. The table lists about 140,000 clones, about 83% of them singletons. Remarks on this clone: What it recognizes is unknown.

The donors were part of the validation cohort of 120 subjects. That cohort was separate from the first cohort, which comprised 500 to 850 subjects. CDR1 and CDR2 (germline): MNHEY, SVGAGI. The CDR3 is 12 amino acids. Trimming pared 0 bases from V and 13 bases from J, leaving 12 bases between. The receptor was isolated from a woman aged 25 to 39 in good health and CMV-seronegative. The J gene is TRBJ2-5, the V gene TRBV6-5; D is perhaps TRBD2 (6 bases). Sequenced: PBMCs. This chain's CDR3 is CASSYSKGLLYF. The CDR3 DNA reads TGTGCCAGCAGTTACTCGAAGGGACTGTTGTACTTC.